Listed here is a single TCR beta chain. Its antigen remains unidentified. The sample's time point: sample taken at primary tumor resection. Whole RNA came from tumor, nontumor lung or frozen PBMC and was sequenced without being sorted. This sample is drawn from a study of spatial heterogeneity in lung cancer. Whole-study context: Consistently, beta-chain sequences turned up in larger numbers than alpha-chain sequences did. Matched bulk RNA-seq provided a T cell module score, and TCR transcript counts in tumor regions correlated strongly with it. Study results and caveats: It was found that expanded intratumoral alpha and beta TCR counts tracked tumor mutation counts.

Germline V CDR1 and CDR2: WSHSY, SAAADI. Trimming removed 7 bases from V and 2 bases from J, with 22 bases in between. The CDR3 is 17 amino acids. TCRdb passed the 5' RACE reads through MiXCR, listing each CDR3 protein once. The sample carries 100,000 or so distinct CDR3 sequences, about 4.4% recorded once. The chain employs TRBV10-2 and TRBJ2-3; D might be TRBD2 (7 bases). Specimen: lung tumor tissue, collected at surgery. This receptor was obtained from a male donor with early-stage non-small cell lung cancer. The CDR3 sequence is CASTSTGGHSITDTQYF. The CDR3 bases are TGCGCCAGCACCTCAACGGGGGGACACAGCATCACAGATACGCAGTATTTT.